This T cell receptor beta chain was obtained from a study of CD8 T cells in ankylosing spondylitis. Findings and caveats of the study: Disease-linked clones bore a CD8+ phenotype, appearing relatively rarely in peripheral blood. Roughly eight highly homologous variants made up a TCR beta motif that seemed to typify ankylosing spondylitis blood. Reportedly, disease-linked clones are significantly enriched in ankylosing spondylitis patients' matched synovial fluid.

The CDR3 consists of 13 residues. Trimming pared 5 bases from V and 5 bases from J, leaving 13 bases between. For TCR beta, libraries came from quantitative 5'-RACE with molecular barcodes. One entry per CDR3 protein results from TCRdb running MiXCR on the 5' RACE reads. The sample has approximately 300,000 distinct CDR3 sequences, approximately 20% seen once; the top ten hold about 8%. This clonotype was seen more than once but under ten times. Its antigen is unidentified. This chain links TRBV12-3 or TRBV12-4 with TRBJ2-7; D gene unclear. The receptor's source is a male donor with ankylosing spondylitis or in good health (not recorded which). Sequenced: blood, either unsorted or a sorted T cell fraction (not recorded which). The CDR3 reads CASSPRLGDEQYV. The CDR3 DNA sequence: TGTGCCAGCAGTCCCCGCTTGGGCGACGAGCAGTACGTC.